Listed here are 4 T cell receptor beta chains from one sample, sequenced in a study of cytomegalovirus exposure and HLA in healthy donors. This PCR relied on a set of 60 Vbeta primers and 13 Jbeta primers. Sequencing was performed with immunoSEQ multiplex PCR; in TCRdb, only in-frame clones are kept and a portion is missing. The sample yields approximately 180,000 clones, around 70% seen once. The sample was PBMCs. The receptors were sampled from a male donor in good health and CMV-seronegative.

This chain uses TRBV30 with TRBJ1-1; 9 bases are a match to TRBD1. CDR1 and CDR2 from the germline V gene are GTSNPN and SVGIG (reference sequence). V gave up 2 bases and J gave up 11 bases; unmatched junction bases: 12. The CDR3 is 14 amino acids. The CDR3 DNA is TGTGCCTGGAGTTCCGGGACAGGGAGAGTTCGTGCTTTCTTT. It codes for CAWSSGTGRVRAFF. Full variable domain (rest looked up from reference TRBV30 and TRBJ1-1): SQTIHQWPATLVQPVGSPLSLECTVEGTSNPNLYWYRQAAGRGLQLLFYSVGIGQISSEVPQNLSASRPQDRQFILSSKKLLLSDSGFYLCAWSSGTGRVRAFFGQGTRLTVV.

The V call is TRBV30, the J call TRBJ2-2; possibly TRBD2 for D (7 bases). From germline, CDR1 is GTSNPN and CDR2 SVGIG (reference sequence). The V gene lost 0 bases and the J gene lost 5 bases, with 13 bases spanning the gap. The length of the CDR3 is 15 residues. The DNA for the CDR3 is TGTGCCTGGAGTGTAGGGGGGGCGGAGACCGGGGAGCTGTTTTTT. It yields the protein CAWSVGGAETGELFF.

The V and J genes are TRBV6-6 and TRBJ1-5; a possible D gene is TRBD1 (5 bases). This CDR3 region has 14 residues. In germline, CDR1 is MNHNY, CDR2 SVGAGI (reference sequence). The ends were cut back, 2 bases at V and 1 base at J, with 6 bases in the middle. This CDR3 is CASSYPGSNQPQHF. In DNA form, the CDR3 reads TGTGCCAGCAGTTACCCAGGGAGCAATCAGCCCCAGCATTTT.

A few counts support this clone. J is TRBJ2-1 and V is TRBV28, with D perhaps matching TRBD2 (7 bases). In germline, CDR1 is MDHEN, CDR2 SYDVKM. V was pared by 6 bases and J by 7 bases, with 19 bases between. This CDR3 is 15 amino acids long. The CDR3 is CASRPGGREWNEQFF. DNA of the CDR3: TGTGCCAGCAGACCCGGGGGGCGGGAGTGGAATGAGCAGTTCTTC.